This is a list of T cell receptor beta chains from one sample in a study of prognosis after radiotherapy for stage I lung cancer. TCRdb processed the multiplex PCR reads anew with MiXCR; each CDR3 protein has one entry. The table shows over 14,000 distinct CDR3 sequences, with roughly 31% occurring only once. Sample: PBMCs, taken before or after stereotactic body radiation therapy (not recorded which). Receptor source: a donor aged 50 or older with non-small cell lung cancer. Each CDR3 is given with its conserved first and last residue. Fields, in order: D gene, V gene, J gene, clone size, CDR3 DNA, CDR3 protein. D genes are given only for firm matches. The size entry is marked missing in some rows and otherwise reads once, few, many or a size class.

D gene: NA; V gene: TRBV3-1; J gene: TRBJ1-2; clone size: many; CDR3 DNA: TGTGCCAGCAGCCATTCCGGGCCCAACTATGGCTACACCTTC; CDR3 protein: CASSHSGPNYGYTF
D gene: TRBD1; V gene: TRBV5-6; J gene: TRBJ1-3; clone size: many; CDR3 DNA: TGTGCCAGCAGCATAGCCGGGACAGGAGGAAACACCATATATTTT; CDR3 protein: CASSIAGTGGNTIYF
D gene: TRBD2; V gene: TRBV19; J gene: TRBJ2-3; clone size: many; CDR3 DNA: TGTGCCAGTACCGAACTAGCGGGAGGCACAGATACGCAGTATTTT; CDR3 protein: CASTELAGGTDTQYF
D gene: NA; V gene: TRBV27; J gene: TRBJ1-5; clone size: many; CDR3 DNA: TGTGCCAGCAGTCGCGACGGGGAGGGTCAGCCCCAGCATTTT; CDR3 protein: CASSRDGEGQPQHF
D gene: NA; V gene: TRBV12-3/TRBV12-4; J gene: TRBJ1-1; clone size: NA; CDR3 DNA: TGTGCCAGTAGTGAACTACACGGGGAAGACACTGAAGCTTTCTTT; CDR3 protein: CASSELHGEDTEAFF
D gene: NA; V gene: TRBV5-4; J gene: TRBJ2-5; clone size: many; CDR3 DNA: TGTGCCAGCAGCGGGGGACCCTACCAAGAGACCCAGTACTTC; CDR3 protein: CASSGGPYQETQYF
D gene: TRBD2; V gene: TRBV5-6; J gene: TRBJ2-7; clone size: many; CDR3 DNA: TGTGCCAGCAGATTGACTAGCGGGAGAGTGGAAGAGCAGTACTTC; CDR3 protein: CASRLTSGRVEEQYF
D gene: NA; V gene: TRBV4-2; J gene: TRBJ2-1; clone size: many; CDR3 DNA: TGTGCCAGCAGCCAAGAGTTCCCGACCACCTACAATGAGCAGTTCTTC; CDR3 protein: CASSQEFPTTYNEQFF
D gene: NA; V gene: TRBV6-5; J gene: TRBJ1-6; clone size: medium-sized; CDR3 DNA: TGTGCCAGCAGTTACGGGGGTATGGAGGGGAATTCACCCCTCCACTTT; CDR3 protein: CASSYGGMEGNSPLHF
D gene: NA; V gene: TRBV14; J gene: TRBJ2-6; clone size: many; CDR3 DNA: TGTGCCAGCAGCCAAGGGGGGTTCAGTGGGGCCAACGTCCTGACTTTC; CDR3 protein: CASSQGGFSGANVLTF
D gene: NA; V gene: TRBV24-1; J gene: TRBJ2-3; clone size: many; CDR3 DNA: TGTGCCACCAGTGCTGGCCCAGATACGCAGTATTTT; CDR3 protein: CATSAGPDTQYF
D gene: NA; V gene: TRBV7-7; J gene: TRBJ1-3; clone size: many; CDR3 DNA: TGTGCTAGCAGTTCAGGGCTTACTGGAAACACCATATATTTT; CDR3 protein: CASSSGLTGNTIYF
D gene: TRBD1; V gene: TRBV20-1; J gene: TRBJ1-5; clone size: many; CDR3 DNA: TGCAGTGCCTTCGACAGGGTTGGCAATCAGCCCCAGCATTTT; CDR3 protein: CSAFDRVGNQPQHF
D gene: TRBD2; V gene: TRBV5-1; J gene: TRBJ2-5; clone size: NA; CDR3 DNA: TGCGCCAGCAGATTGGAGTACTGGGCGGGGGGACAAGAGACCCAGTACTTC; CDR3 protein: CASRLEYWAGGQETQYF
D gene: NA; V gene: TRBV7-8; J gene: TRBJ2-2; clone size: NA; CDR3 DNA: TGTGCCAGCAGCCCCTGGGGTAACACCGGGGAGCTGTTTTTT; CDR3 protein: CASSPWGNTGELFF
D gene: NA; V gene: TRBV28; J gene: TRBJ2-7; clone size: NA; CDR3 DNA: TGTGCCAGCAACCGACCTGGGGGATGGTACGAGCAGTACTTC; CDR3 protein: CASNRPGGWYEQYF
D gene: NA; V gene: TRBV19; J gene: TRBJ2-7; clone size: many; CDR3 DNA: TGTGCCAGTAGTACACTTCCAGGCTACGAGCAGTACTTC; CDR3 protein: CASSTLPGYEQYF
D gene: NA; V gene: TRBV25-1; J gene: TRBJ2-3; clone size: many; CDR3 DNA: TGTGCCAGCAGTGAATATAAGGGGGGCAGCACAGATACGCAGTATTTT; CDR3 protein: CASSEYKGGSTDTQYF
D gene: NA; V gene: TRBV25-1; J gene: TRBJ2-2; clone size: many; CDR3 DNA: TGTGCCAGCAGCCACCCGGCGGGGGCCACCGGGGAGCTGTTTTTT; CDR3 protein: CASSHPAGATGELFF
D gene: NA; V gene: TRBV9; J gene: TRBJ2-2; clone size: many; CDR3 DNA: TGTGCCAGCAGCGCTAGGACAGTGAACACCGGGGAGCTGTTTTTT; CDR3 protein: CASSARTVNTGELFF
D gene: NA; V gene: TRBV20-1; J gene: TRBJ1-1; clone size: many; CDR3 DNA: TGCAGTGCCGGGGGGCGGGAGCTAGGCGGCACTGAAGCTTTCTTT; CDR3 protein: CSAGGRELGGTEAFF
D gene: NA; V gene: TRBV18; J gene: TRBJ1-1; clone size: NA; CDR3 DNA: TGTGCCAGCTCACCGGAACTGGGGTGGACTGAAGCTTTCTTT; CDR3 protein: CASSPELGWTEAFF
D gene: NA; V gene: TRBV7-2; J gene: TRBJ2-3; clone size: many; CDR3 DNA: TGTGCCAGCAGCCAGCGGAGGGGCACAGATACGCAGTATTTT; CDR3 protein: CASSQRRGTDTQYF
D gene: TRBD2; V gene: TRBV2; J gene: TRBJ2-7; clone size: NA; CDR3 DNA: TGTGCCGGAGAGGGCGAGCGGGAGGCAGAGCAGTACTTC; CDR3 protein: CAGEGEREAEQYF
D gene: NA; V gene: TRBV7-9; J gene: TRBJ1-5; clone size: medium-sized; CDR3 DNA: TGTGCCAGCAGATTAGGCAGTCAGCCCCAGCATTTT; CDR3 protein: CASRLGSQPQHF
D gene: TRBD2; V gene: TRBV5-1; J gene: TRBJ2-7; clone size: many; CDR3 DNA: TGCGCCAGCAGCTTTTCTAGCGGGAGGACCGAGCAGTACTTC; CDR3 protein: CASSFSSGRTEQYF
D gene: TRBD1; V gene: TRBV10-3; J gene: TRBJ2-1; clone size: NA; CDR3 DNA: TGTGCCATCAGTGATGGACAGGGTAACATCCATGAGCAGTTCTTC; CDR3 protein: CAISDGQGNIHEQFF
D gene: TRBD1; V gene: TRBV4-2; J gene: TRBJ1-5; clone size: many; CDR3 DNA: TGTGCCAGCAGCCAACCCCAGGGGACAGGGAGCAATCAGCCCCAGCATTTT; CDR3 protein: CASSQPQGTGSNQPQHF
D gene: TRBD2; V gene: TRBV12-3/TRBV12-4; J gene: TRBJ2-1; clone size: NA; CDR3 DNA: TGTGCCAGCAGTTTGCCTACTAGCGGGAGGGTCTACAATGAGCAGTTCTTC; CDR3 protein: CASSLPTSGRVYNEQFF
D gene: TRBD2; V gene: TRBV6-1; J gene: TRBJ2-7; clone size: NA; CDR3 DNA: TGTGCCAGCAGTGCCCCGGGACTAGCGTGGGTCTACGAGCATTACTTC; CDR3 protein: CASSAPGLAWVYEHYF
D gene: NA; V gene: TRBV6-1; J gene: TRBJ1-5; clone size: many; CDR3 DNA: TGTGCCAGCAGTGAAGTAACAGCTAGCAATCAGCCCCAGCATTTT; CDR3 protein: CASSEVTASNQPQHF
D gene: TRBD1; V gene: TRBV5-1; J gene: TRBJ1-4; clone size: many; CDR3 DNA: TGCGCCAGCAGCTTGTGGGGACAGGGGGAAGGAAAACTGTTTTTT; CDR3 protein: CASSLWGQGEGKLFF
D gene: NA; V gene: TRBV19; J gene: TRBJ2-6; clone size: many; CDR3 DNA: TGTGCCAGTAGTATAGCAGGGACTGGGGCCAACGTCCTGACTTTC; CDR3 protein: CASSIAGTGANVLTF
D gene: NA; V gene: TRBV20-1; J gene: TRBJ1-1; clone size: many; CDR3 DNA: TGCAGTGCTACTAGAGATCCAGGGCGCGTTCTCGGAGCTTTCTTT; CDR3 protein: CSATRDPGRVLGAFF
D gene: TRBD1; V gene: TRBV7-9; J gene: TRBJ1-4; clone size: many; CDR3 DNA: TGTGCCAGCAGCAGGACAGGGGGCGCAACTAATGAAAAACTGTTTTTT; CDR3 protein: CASSRTGGATNEKLFF
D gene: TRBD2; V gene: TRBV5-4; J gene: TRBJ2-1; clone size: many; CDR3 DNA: TGTGCCAGCAGCACCCCGAGACTAGCCTTAGAGGGCGGCAATGAGCAGTTCTTC; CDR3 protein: CASSTPRLALEGGNEQFF
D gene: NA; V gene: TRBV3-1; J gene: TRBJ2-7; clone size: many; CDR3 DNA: TGTGCCAGCAGCCAAGTGGGTTCAGGCGAGCAGTACTTC; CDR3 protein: CASSQVGSGEQYF
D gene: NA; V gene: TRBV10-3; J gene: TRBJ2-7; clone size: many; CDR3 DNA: TGTGCCAGGGGGCGCGGTGAGGGGCAGTACTTC; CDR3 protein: CARGRGEGQYF
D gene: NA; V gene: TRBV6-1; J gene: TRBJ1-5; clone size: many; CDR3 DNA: TGTGCCAGCAGTCCACAGGGCTTTCAGCCCCAGCATTTT; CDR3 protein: CASSPQGFQPQHF
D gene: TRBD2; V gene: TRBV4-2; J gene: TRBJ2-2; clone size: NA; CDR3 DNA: TGTGCCAGCAGTCAAGGTCACCTAGCGGGAGGGCGCACCGGGGAGATGTTTTTT; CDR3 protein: CASSQGHLAGGRTGEMFF
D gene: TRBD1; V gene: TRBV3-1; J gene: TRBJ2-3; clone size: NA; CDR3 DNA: TGTGCCAGCAGCCAAGATCAGGTCAGGGGGACGCAGTATTTT; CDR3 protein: CASSQDQVRGTQYF
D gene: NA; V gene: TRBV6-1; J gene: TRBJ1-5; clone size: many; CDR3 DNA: TGTGCCAGCAGTAAGGACCGGGCGCGGAATCAGCCCCAGCATTTT; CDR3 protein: CASSKDRARNQPQHF
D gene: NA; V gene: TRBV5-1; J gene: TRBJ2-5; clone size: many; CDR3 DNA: TGCGCCAGCAGCTTGCCCCCCACCGAAGAGACCCAGTACTTC; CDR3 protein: CASSLPPTEETQYF
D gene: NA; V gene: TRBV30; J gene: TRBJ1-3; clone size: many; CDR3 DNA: TGTGCCTGGAAGGGGACTGGAAACACCATATATTTT; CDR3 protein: CAWKGTGNTIYF
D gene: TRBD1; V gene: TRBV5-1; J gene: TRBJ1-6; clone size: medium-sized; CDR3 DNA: TGCGCCAGCAGCTTACAGGGGACATATAATTCACCCCTCCACTTT; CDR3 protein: CASSLQGTYNSPLHF
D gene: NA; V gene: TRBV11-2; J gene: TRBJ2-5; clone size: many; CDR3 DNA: TGTGCCAGCAGCTTGAGGGAGACCCAGTACTTC; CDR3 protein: CASSLRETQYF
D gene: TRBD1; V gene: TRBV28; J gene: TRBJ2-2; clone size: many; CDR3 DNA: TGTGCCAGCAGCTCGGACAGGGGATATTCCGGGGAGCTGTTTTTT; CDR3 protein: CASSSDRGYSGELFF
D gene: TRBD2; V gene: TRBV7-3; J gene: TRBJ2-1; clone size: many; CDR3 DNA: TGTGCCAGCAGCTCAATTCCGGGACTACCCTACAATGAGCAGTTCTTC; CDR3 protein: CASSSIPGLPYNEQFF
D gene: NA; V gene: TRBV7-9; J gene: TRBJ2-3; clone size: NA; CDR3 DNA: TGTGCCATCAGCGGAAAATCCCCCTTCCCCCTAAGCTTCACAGATACGCAGTATTTT; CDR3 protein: CAISGKSPFPLSFTDTQYF
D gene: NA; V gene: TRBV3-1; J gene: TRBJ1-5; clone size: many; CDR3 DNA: TGTGCCAGCAGCCAAAGGAGGGGAGATCAGCCCCAGCATTTT; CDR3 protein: CASSQRRGDQPQHF